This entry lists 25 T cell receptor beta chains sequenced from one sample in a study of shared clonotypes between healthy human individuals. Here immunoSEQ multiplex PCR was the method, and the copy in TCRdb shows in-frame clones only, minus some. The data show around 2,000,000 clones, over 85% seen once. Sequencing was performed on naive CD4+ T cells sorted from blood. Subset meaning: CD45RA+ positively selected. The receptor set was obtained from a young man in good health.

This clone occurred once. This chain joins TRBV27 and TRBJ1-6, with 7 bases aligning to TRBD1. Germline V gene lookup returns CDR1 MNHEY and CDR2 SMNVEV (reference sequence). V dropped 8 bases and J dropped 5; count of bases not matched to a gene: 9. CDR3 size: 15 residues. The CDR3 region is CASRSGDRDNSPLHF. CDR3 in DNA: TGTGCCAGCCGAAGTGGGGACAGAGATAATTCACCCCTCCACTTT.

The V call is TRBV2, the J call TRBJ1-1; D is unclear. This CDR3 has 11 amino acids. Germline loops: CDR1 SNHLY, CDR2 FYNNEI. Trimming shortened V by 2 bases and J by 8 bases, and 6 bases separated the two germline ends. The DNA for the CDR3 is TGTGCCAGCAGTGAACACGGGGAAGCTTTCTTT. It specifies CASSEHGEAFF.

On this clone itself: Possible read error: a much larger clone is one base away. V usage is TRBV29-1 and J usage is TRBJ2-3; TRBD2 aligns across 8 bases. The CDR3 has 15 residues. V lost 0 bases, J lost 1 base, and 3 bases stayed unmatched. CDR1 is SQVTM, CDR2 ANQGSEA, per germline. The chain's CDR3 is CSVEEGGLGTDTQYF. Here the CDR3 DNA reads TGCAGCGTTGAAGAAGGGGGACTAGGCACAGATACGCAGTATTTT.

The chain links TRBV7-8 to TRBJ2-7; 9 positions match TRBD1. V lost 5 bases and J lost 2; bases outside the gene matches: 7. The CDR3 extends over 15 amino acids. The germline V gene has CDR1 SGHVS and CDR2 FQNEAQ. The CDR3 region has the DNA TGTGCCAGCAGCCGCGGGACAGGGACTACCTACGAGCAGTACTTC. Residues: CASSRGTGTTYEQYF.

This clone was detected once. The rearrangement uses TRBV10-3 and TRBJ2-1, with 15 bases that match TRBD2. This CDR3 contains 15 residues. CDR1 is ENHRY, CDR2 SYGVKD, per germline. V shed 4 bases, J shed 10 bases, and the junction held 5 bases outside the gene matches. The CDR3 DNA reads TGTGCCATCAGTGCAGGACTAGCGGGGGGGGAGGAGCAGTTCTTC. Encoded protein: CAISAGLAGGEEQFF.

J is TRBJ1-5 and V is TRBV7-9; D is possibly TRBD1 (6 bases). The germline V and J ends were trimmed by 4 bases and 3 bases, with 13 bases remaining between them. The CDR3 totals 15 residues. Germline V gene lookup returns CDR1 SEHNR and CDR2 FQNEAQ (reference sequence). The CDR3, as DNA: TGTGCCAGCAGCTCGGAAGGGACAATCAATCAGCCCCAGCATTTT. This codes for CASSSEGTINQPQHF.

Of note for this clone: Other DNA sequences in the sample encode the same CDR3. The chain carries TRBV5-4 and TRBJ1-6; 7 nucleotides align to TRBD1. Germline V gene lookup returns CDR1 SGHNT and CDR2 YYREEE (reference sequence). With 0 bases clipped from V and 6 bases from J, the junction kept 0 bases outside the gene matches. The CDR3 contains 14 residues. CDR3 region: CASSLDRGNSPLHF. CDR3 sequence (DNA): TGTGCCAGCAGCTTGGACAGGGGTAATTCACCCCTCCACTTT.

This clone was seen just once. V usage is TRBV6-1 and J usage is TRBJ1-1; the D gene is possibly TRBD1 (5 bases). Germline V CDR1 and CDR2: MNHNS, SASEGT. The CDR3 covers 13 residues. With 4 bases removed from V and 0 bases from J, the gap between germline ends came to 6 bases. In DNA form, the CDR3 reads TGTGCCAGCAGTGTGGGGCTGAACACTGAAGCTTTCTTT. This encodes CASSVGLNTEAFF.

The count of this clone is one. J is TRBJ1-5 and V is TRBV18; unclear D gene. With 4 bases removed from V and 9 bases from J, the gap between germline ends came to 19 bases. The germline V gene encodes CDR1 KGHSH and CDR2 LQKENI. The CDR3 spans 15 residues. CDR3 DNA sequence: TGTGCCAGCTCACGGAACCAAGACCGAGGTTCGCCCCAGCATTTT. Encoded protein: CASSRNQDRGSPQHF. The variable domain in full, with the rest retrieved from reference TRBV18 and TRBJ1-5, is NAGVMQNPRHLVRRRGQEARLRCSPMKGHSHVYWYRQLPEEGLKFMVYLQKENIIDESGMPKERFSAEFPKEGPSILRIQQVVRGDSAAYFCASSRNQDRGSPQHFGDGTRLSIL.

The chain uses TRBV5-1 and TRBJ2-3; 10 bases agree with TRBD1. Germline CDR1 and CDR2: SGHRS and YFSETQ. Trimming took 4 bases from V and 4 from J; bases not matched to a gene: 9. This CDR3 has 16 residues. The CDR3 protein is CASSTPGTGAADTQYF. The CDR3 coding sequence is TGCGCCAGCAGCACGCCCGGGACAGGGGCGGCAGATACGCAGTATTTT.

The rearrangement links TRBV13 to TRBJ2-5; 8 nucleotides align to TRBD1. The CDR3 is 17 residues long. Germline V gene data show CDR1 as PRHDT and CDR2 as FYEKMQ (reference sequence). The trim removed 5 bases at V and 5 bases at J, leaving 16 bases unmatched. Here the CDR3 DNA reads TGTGCCAGCAGCCCCGGCGGGACAGGCGCCTTCTGGGAGACCCAGTACTTC. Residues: CASSPGGTGAFWETQYF. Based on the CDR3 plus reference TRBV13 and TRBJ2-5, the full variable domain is AAGVIQSPRHLIKEKRETATLKCYPIPRHDTVYWYQQGPGQDPQFLISFYEKMQSDKGSIPDRFSAQQFSDYHSELNMSSLELGDSALYFCASSPGGTGAFWETQYFGPGTRLLVL.

CDR3 residues: CASSTRTSEGGTQYF. CDR3 nucleotides: TGTGCCAGCAGCACTCGGACTAGCGAAGGGGGGACCCAGTACTTC. The chain combines TRBV9 with TRBJ2-5; 9 nucleotides match TRBD2. V shed 4 bases and J 7 bases; nucleotides not matched to a gene: 11. The length of the CDR3 is 15 residues. Germline V gene lookup returns CDR1 SGDLS and CDR2 YYNGEE.

CDR3 sequence: CASTRPANYEQYF. DNA for the CDR3: TGTGCCAGCACCAGACCGGCAAACTACGAGCAGTACTTC. The chain carries TRBV6-4 and TRBJ2-7; D gene unclear. This CDR3 comprises 13 residues. Trimming removed 7 bases at V and 3 bases at J, with 13 bases between. Per the germline V gene, CDR1 is MRHNA and CDR2 is SNTAGT.

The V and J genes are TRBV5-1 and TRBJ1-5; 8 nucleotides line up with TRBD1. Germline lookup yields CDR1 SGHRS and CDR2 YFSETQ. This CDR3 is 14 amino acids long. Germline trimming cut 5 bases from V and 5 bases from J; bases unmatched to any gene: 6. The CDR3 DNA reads TGCGCCAGCAGACCTGACAGGGGCGATCAGCCCCAGCATTTT. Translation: CASRPDRGDQPQHF.

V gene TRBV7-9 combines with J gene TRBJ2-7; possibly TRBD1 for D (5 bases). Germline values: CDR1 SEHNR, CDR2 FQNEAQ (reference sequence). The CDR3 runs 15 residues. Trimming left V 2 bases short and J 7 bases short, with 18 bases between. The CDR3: CASSLSPVPSGEQYF. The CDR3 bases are TGTGCCAGCAGCTTAAGTCCAGTCCCCTCAGGGGAGCAGTACTTC.

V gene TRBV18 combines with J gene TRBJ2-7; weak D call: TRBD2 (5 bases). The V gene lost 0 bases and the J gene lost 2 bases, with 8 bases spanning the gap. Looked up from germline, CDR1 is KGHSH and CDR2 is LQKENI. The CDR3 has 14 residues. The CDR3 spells CASSPPLGAYEQYF. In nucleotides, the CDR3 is TGTGCCAGCTCACCACCACTAGGAGCCTACGAGCAGTACTTC. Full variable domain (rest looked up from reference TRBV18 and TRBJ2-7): NAGVMQNPRHLVRRRGQEARLRCSPMKGHSHVYWYRQLPEEGLKFMVYLQKENIIDESGMPKERFSAEFPKEGPSILRIQQVVRGDSAAYFCASSPPLGAYEQYFGPGTRLTVT.

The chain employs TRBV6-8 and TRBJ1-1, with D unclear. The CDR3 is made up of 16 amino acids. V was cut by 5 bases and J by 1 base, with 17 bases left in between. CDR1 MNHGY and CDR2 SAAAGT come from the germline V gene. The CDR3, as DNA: TGTGCCAGCAGTGGTCACCGGGCGCCGGGGAACACTGAAGCTTTCTTT. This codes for CASSGHRAPGNTEAFF.

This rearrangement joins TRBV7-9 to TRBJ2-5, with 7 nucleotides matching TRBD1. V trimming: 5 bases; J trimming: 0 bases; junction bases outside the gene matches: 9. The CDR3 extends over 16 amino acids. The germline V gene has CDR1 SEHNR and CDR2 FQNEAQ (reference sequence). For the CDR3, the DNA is TGTGCCAGCAGCATCAGACAGGGTCCCTACCAAGAGACCCAGTACTTC. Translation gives CASSIRQGPYQETQYF.

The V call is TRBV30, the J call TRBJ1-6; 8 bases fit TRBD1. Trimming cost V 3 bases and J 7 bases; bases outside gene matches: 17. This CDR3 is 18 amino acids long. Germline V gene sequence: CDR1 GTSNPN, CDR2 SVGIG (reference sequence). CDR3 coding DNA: TGTGCCTGGAGATTGGGGACAGGCAAAAGGTTTGAGAATTCACCCCTCCACTTT. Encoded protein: CAWRLGTGKRFENSPLHF.

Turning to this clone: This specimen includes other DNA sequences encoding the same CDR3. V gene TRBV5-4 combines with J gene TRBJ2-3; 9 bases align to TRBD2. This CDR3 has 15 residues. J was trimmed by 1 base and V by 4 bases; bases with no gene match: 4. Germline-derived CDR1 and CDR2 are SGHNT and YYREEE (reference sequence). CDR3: CASSPSGGRTDTQYF. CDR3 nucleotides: TGTGCCAGCAGCCCAAGCGGGGGGCGCACAGATACGCAGTATTTT.

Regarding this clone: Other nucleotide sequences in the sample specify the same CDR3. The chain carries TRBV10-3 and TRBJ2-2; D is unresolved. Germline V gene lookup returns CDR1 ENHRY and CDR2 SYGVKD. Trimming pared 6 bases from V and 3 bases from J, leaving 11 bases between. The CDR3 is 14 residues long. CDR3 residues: CAISEIRDTGELFF. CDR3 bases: TGTGCCATCAGCGAGATTCGGGACACCGGGGAGCTGTTTTTT.

CDR3 in amino acids: CSVEVVGPREQYF. The CDR3 nucleotides read TGCAGCGTTGAAGTCGTGGGTCCTAGGGAGCAGTACTTC. The chain couples TRBV29-1 to TRBJ2-7; D is undetermined. Germline V gene lookup returns CDR1 SQVTM and CDR2 ANQGSEA. The V gene lost 1 base and the J gene lost 7 bases, with 14 bases spanning the gap. The CDR3 extends over 13 amino acids.

The CDR3 protein is CASGLAAGAPREQYF. The CDR3, as DNA: TGTGCTAGTGGTTTGGCCGCAGGGGCCCCTCGGGAGCAGTACTTC. The chain recombines TRBV12-5 with TRBJ2-7, with a possible D match to TRBD1 (6 bases). With 1 base removed from V and 7 bases from J, the gap between germline ends came to 17 bases. This CDR3 contains 15 residues. Germline loops: CDR1 LGHNT, CDR2 FRNRAP.

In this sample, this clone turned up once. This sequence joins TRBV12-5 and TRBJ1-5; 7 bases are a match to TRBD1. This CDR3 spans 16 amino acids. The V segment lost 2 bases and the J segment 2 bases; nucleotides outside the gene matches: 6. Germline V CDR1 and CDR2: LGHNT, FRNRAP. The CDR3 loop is CASGLSGGSGNQPQHF. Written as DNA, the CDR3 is TGTGCTAGTGGTTTGTCAGGGGGAAGTGGCAATCAGCCCCAGCATTTT.

The CDR3 loop reads CAWKATQAAQYF. The CDR3 nucleotides are TGTGCCTGGAAGGCTACCCAAGCGGCCCAGTACTTC. V gene TRBV30 combines with J gene TRBJ2-5; weak D call: TRBD2 (5 bases). The CDR3 is 12 residues long. Germline CDR1 is GTSNPN and CDR2 is SVGIG (reference sequence). Trimming pared 4 bases from V and 9 bases from J, leaving 15 bases between.